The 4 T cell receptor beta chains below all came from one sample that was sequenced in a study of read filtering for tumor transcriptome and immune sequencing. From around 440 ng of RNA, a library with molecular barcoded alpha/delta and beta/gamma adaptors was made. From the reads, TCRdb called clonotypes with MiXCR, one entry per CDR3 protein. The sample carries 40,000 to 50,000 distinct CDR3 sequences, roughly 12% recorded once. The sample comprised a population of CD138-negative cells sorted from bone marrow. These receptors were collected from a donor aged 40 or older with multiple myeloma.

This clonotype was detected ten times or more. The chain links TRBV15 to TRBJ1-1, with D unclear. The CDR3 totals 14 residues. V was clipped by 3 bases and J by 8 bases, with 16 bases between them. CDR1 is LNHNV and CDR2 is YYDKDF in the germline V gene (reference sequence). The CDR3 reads CATSRPLLRQEAFF. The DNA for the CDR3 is TGTGCCACCAGCAGGCCATTACTCCGGCAGGAAGCTTTCTTT.

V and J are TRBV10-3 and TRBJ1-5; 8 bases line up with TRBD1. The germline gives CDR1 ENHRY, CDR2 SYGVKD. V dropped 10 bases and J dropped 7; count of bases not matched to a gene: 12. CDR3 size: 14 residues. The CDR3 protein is CATSDRVDGQPQHF. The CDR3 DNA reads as TGTGCCACTTCGGACAGGGTGGACGGGCAGCCCCAGCATTTT.

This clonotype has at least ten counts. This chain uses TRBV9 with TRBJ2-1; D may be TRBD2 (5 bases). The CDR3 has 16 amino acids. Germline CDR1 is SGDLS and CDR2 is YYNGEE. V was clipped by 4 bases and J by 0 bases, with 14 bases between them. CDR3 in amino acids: CASSSRTGSSYNEQFF. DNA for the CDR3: TGTGCCAGCAGCTCAAGGACGGGGAGCTCCTACAATGAGCAGTTCTTC.

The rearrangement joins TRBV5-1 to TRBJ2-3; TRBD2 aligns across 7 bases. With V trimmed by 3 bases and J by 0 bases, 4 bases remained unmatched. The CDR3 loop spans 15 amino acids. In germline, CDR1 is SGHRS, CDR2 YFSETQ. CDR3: CASSSTSTSTDTQYF. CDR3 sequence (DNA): TGCGCCAGCAGCTCGACTAGCACTAGCACAGATACGCAGTATTTT.